The 9 T cell receptor beta chains listed next were all sequenced from one sample in a study of T cell responses to AZD1222 COVID-19 vaccine. Sequencing was performed with immunoSEQ multiplex PCR; in TCRdb, only in-frame clones are kept and a portion is missing. This sample has roughly 96,000 clones, with over 75% found just once. Source: peripheral blood, taken 28 days after the second AZD1222 dose. These receptors came from an adult who received the AZD1222 COVID-19 vaccine.

This clone is a singleton in its sample. The genes are TRBV29-1 and TRBJ1-1; D not resolved. V shed 2 bases and J shed 11 bases, with 15 bases lying between them. This CDR3 spans 12 amino acids. The germline V gene encodes CDR1 SQVTM and CDR2 ANQGSEA. The CDR3 sequence is CSVEPTAGRAFF. The CDR3 nucleotides read TGCAGCGTTGAACCCACTGCGGGAAGGGCTTTCTTT.

The chain combines TRBV7-2 with TRBJ1-1; tentatively, D is TRBD1 (5 bases). This CDR3 has 15 amino acids. Germline V lookup: CDR1 SGHTA, CDR2 FQGNSA. V was trimmed by 6 bases and J by 1 base, leaving 15 bases between them. The CDR3 loop reads CASSYTGTQNTEAFF. The CDR3 nucleotides read TGTGCCAGCAGTTATACCGGGACGCAGAACACTGAAGCTTTCTTT.

The chain links TRBV13 to TRBJ2-1, with 7 bases lining up with TRBD1. CDR3 length: 15 residues. The germline V gene has CDR1 PRHDT and CDR2 FYEKMQ (reference sequence). After removal of 5 bases from V and 8 bases from J, the junction contained 12 bases not matched to a gene. CDR3 in DNA: TGTGCCAGCAGCACTAGACAGGGCACCCGGGATGAGCAGTTCTTC. Protein product: CASSTRQGTRDEQFF.

This clone was seen only a few times. J is TRBJ1-5 and V is TRBV27, with 7 bases matching TRBD1. The germline V gene has CDR1 MNHEY and CDR2 SMNVEV (reference sequence). The trim removed 2 bases at V and 0 bases at J, leaving 1 base unmatched. This CDR3 region has 15 residues. The CDR3 DNA is TGTGCCAGCAGTTTACGGACAGGTAGCAATCAGCCCCAGCATTTT. Translated, it gives CASSLRTGSNQPQHF.

This chain connects TRBV19 to TRBJ2-3, with 11 bases lining up with TRBD1. Germline V gene sequence: CDR1 LNHDA, CDR2 SQIVND (reference sequence). This CDR3 has 16 residues. J lost 3 bases, V lost 4 bases, and 6 bases had no gene match. This CDR3 reads CASSTPGTGGTDTQYF. The CDR3 DNA sequence: TGTGCCAGTAGTACGCCCGGGACAGGGGGGACAGATACGCAGTATTTT.

This clone was seen just once. The rearrangement joins TRBV2 to TRBJ1-5; D remains unclear. CDR1 and CDR2 from the germline V gene are SNHLY and FYNNEI. The V gene lost 2 bases and the J gene lost 8 bases, with 10 bases spanning the gap. CDR3 length equals 13 residues. CDR3 coding DNA: TGTGCCAGCAGTGAATTGTCCCTGGAGCCCCAGCATTTT. Amino acids: CASSELSLEPQHF.

This chain uses TRBV28 with TRBJ1-3; 10 bases are a match to TRBD1. The CDR3 is 16 residues long. CDR1 and CDR2 from the germline V gene are MDHEN and SYDVKM. V trimming: 4 bases; J trimming: 2 bases; junction bases outside the gene matches: 5. The CDR3 loop is CASSSWTGGAGNTIYF. DNA for the CDR3: TGTGCCAGCAGTTCCTGGACAGGGGGTGCTGGAAACACCATATATTTT. Full variable domain (rest looked up from reference TRBV28 and TRBJ1-3): DVKVTQSSRYLVKRTGEKVFLECVQDMDHENMFWYRQDPGLGLRLIYFSYDVKMKEKGDIPEGYSVSREKKERFSLILESASTNQTSMYLCASSSWTGGAGNTIYFGEGSWLTVV.

This chain uses TRBV11-1 with TRBJ2-7; the match to TRBD2 covers 11 bases. Germline lookup yields CDR1 SGHAT and CDR2 FQDESV (reference sequence). V shed 3 bases, J shed 3 bases, and the junction held 1 base outside the gene matches. The CDR3 extends over 14 amino acids. The CDR3 loop is CASSFLAGGYEQYF. CDR3 in DNA: TGTGCCAGCAGCTTCCTAGCGGGAGGCTACGAGCAGTACTTC.

The rearrangement links TRBV5-1 to TRBJ2-3; the match to TRBD2 covers 7 bases. CDR1 SGHRS and CDR2 YFSETQ come from the germline V gene. This CDR3 contains 14 residues. Trimming took 0 bases from V and 4 from J; bases not matched to a gene: 2. CDR3 loop: CASSLGAGADTQYF. CDR3 coding DNA: TGCGCCAGCAGCTTGGGGGCGGGAGCAGATACGCAGTATTTT. Together with reference TRBV5-1 and TRBJ2-3, the CDR3 gives the full variable domain: KAGVTQTPRYLIKTRGQQVTLSCSPISGHRSVSWYQQTPGQGLQFLFEYFSETQRNKGNFPGRFSGRQFSNSRSEMNVSTLELGDSALYLCASSLGAGADTQYFGPGTRLTVL.